This TCR beta chain appears in the sequencing data of a study of CD8 T cells in Susac syndrome. The RNA, roughly 0.45 to 1 ug, was put through reverse transcription using random hexamers. By means of immunoSEQ multiplex PCR, TCR beta CDR3 spanning 54 Vbeta and 13 Jbeta underwent amplification. TCRdb processed the immunoSEQ multiplex PCR reads anew with MiXCR; each CDR3 protein has one entry. This table holds about 210,000 distinct CDR3 sequences, 95% found once. Trimming removed 7 bases from V and 3 bases from J, with 16 bases in between. CDR3 length: 14 amino acids. CDR1 and CDR2 from the germline V gene are MGHDK and SYGVNS.

The material sequenced was CD4+ T cells from PBMCs. The sequence was collected from a human donor with multiple sclerosis. The rearrangement joins TRBV25-1 to TRBJ2-7, with D perhaps matching TRBD2 (6 bases). In DNA form, the CDR3 reads TGTGCCAGCACCGGGGAGGCCCAGAACTACGAGCAGTACTTC. This translates into CASTGEAQNYEQYF.